The rows below give T cell receptor beta chains drawn from one sample of a study of blood T cell repertoires in COVID-19. Generated by immunoSEQ multiplex PCR, the TCRdb table keeps only in-frame clones and is missing some. The sample contains some 180,000 clones, 80% to 85% of which appear only once. The material sequenced was peripheral blood. The origin of the receptors is an older man with active or convalescent COVID-19. The CDR3 runs from the conserved cysteine through the conserved F or W. D genes are given only for firm matches. Not all rows give a size; the values are once, few, many and, for expanded clones, a class.

clone size	V gene	D gene	J gene	CDR3 protein	CDR3 DNA
-	TRBV19	-	TRBJ1-2	CASSSGNGGSGYTF	TGTGCCAGTAGTTCGGGAAACGGCGGGAGTGGCTACACCTTC
-	TRBV5-5	-	TRBJ2-2	CASSSAGTVNTGELFF	TGTGCCAGCAGCTCGGCGGGGACGGTGAACACCGGGGAGCTGTTTTTT
-	TRBV9	TRBD1	TRBJ2-6	CASDRTGGASGANVLTF	TGTGCCAGCGATAGGACAGGGGGCGCTTCTGGGGCCAACGTCCTGACTTTC
-	TRBV6-5	TRBD1	TRBJ1-5	CASSRDRGEHQPQHF	TGTGCCAGCAGCCGGGACAGGGGTGAACATCAGCCCCAGCATTTT
-	TRBV4-1	TRBD2	TRBJ2-1	CASSQDRTSGRNEQFF	TGCGCCAGCAGCCAAGATCGGACTAGCGGGAGAAATGAGCAGTTCTTC
-	TRBV5-1	-	TRBJ1-1	CASSPMTLNTEAFF	TGCGCCAGCAGCCCAATGACACTGAACACTGAAGCTTTCTTT
-	TRBV2	TRBD1	TRBJ1-4	CASTGTEINEKLFF	TGTGCCAGCACAGGGACAGAGATAAATGAAAAACTGTTTTTT
-	TRBV30	-	TRBJ2-7	CAWNSEPPRYEQYF	TGTGCCTGGAACAGTGAACCTCCCCGATACGAGCAGTACTTC
once	TRBV5-1	-	TRBJ1-2	CASSPTLGRGESGYTF	TGCGCCAGCAGCCCAACCCTTGGTCGGGGGGAAAGTGGCTACACCTTC
-	TRBV6-1	TRBD1	TRBJ1-2	CASSEGTGGFGYGYTF	TGTGCCAGCAGTGAGGGGACAGGGGGCTTCGGCTATGGCTACACCTTC
-	TRBV29-1	-	TRBJ1-4	CSVVIDEKLFF	TGCAGCGTTGTAATAGATGAAAAACTGTTTTTT